This T cell receptor (beta chain) was found in a study of regulatory T cells in long-lasting Graves disease. Overall study findings and caveats: The TCR repertoire of persistent Graves' patients was less diverse than that of newly diagnosed ones. Favoring TRBV28, TRBJ1-2 and TRBJ2-5 was a feature seen in persistent disease.

This clonotype appeared many times. Its target is unknown. The CDR3 spans 16 residues. Germline V gene sequence: CDR1 LGHDT, CDR2 YNNKEL (reference sequence). V lost 4 bases to trimming and J lost 5 bases, with 20 bases between them. Time point noted: newly diagnosed GD, antithyroid drugs for less than 3 months. PBMCs were the source of the RNA used for TCR sequencing. Relying on iRepertoire HTBI primers and Arm-PCR of CDR3 regions, the team built TCR beta libraries. Using its own MiXCR run on the multiplex PCR reads, TCRdb lists one record per CDR3 protein. Of fewer than 500,000 distinct CDR3 sequences listed, about a sixth are singletons. Another study also made use of these data, one on T cells in Graves' hyperthyroidism and ophthalmopathy.

V usage is TRBV3-1 and J usage is TRBJ2-5; D possibly corresponds to TRBD1 (5 bases). The sequence came from a man aged 35 to 55 with Graves disease. The sequencing here drew on peripheral blood mononuclear cells (PBMCs), taken at new diagnosis, from a patient treated with antithyroid drugs. As DNA, the CDR3 is TGTGCCAGCAGCCCCGCTTCGGGCAGGGTAACGGAGACCCAGTACTTC. Protein: CASSPASGRVTETQYF.